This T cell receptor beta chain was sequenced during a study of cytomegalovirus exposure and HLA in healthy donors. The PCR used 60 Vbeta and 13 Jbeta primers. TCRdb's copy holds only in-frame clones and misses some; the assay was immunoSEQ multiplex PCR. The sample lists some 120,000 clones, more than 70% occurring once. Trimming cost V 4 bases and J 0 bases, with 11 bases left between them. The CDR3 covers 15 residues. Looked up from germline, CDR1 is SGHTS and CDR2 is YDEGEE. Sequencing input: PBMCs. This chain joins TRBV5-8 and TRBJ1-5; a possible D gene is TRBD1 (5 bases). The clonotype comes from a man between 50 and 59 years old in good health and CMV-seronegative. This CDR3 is CASSQQVISNQPQHF. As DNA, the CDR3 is TGTGCCAGCAGCCAACAGGTGATTAGCAATCAGCCCCAGCATTTT.